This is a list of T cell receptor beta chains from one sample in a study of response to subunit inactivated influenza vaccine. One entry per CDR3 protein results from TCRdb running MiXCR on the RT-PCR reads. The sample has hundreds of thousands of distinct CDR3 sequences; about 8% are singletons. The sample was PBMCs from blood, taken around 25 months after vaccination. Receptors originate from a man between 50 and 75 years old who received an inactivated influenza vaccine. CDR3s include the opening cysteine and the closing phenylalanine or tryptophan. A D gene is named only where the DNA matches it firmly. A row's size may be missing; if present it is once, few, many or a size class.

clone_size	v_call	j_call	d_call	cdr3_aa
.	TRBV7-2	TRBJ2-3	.	CASSQPKADTQYF
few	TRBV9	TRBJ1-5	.	CASSYLGRGPPQHF
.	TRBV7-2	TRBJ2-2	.	CARSLALATGELFF
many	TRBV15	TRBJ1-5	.	CATSRDFQPQHF
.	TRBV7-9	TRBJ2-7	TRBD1	CASSSQGAADYEQYF
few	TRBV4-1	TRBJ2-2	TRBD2	CASSLETSGGRGELFF
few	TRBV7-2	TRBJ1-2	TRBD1	CASSLDRGYYGYTF
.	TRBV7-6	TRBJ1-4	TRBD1	CASSFGTGLTNEKLFF
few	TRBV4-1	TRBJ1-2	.	CASSQRQLSNYGYTF
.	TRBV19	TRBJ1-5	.	CASSWINNQPQHF
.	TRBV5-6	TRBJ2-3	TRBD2	CASSPTSVDTQYF
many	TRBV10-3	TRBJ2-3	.	CAISLAAEGHTQYF